The sequence of this T cell receptor (beta chain) was determined in a study of CD8 T cell repertoires and HIV-1 epitope variants. About the research overall: Each of Twenty-five Gag and Nef epitope peptides stimulated a separate culture. Controls were a CMV, EBV and flu peptide pool, Ebola AY9 negative control, and no-peptide well. The baseline condition was 1M T cells left uncultured. Overall study results and limits: Nine or ten antigen-specific TCR beta clonotypes were found; roughly six seemed cross-reactive to variants.

The CDR3 has 16 residues. The V end lost 0 bases, the J end lost 1 base, and 12 bases lay between the germline ends. Germline CDR1 is MGHRA and CDR2 is YSYEKL. This clone occurred once. Its target is not known. Libraries were prepared by immunoSEQ multiplex PCR; TCRdb keeps only in-frame clonotypes and omits some of them. The table shows 3,500 to 4,000 clones, with around two thirds occurring only once. This chain joins TRBV4-1 and TRBJ1-1; D may be TRBD1 (5 bases). This sequence originates from a male donor with HIV. Sequencing used cultured CD8+ T cells derived from PBMCs. The CDR3 sequence: CASSQDVGQGNTEAFF. The CDR3 DNA reads TGCGCCAGCAGCCAAGATGTTGGGCAGGGGAACACTGAAGCTTTCTTT.